In this sample, the clone carrying this T cell receptor (beta chain) turned up many times. Its antigen remains unknown. Indicated time point: newly diagnosed GD, antithyroid drugs for less than 3 months. Researchers made the TCR library from RNA that was extracted from PBMCs. This specimen comes from a study of regulatory T cells in long-lasting Graves disease. On the study more broadly: Graves' patients who were just diagnosed had used antithyroid drugs for under 3 months. Overall study findings and caveats: For persistent Graves' patients, TCR diversity was lower than for newly diagnosed ones. Newly diagnosed disease favored TRBV20-1 and TRBJ2-1 over persistent disease. Accuracy may have been reduced by the small sample size.

Germline V lookup: CDR1 DFQATT, CDR2 SNEGSKA (reference sequence). The CDR3 totals 14 residues. The V segment lost 6 bases and the J segment 5 bases; nucleotides outside the gene matches: 12. HTBI primers from iRepertoire and Arm-PCR of CDR3 regions yielded the TCR beta libraries. TCRdb recomputed calls from the multiplex PCR reads with MiXCR, one row per CDR3 protein. Of a few hundred thousand distinct CDR3 sequences listed, around 18% are singletons. This sample also appeared in a second study, on T cells in Graves' hyperthyroidism and ophthalmopathy.

The sequencing used peripheral blood mononuclear cells (PBMCs), collected at new diagnosis, from a patient treated with antithyroid drugs. This receptor was taken from a woman in her twenties or thirties with Graves disease. This sequence joins TRBV20-1 and TRBJ2-5; 7 bases map to TRBD1. CDR3 DNA: TGCAGTGCGAACTACAGGGGAAGAGGGGAGACCCAGTACTTC. It codes for CSANYRGRGETQYF.